The present T cell receptor beta chain was sequenced within a study of cytotoxic CD8 clonotypes in ibrutinib-treated CLL. Profiling relied on immunoSEQ multiplex PCR, and the TCRdb table lists in-frame clones only, not all of them. The data show over 200,000 clones, with 79% seen just once and over 10% held by the top ten. The CDR3 runs 19 residues. Per germline, CDR1 LGHNA and CDR2 YNFKEQ. Trimming took 1 base from V and 9 from J; bases not matched to a gene: 18. The rearrangement links TRBV4-2 to TRBJ2-5; 12 bases line up with TRBD2. The source of this sequence is a human donor with chronic lymphocytic leukemia. The sequencing here drew on PBMCs, taken after 12 months of ibrutinib treatment. The CDR3 protein is CASSQGTSGGPTGGSPQYF. The CDR3, as DNA: TGTGCCAGCAGCCAAGGTACTAGCGGGGGGCCGACCGGTGGGAGTCCCCAGTACTTC.